Sequencing of this T cell receptor beta chain was carried out in a study of blood T cell repertoires in COVID-19. Profiled with immunoSEQ multiplex PCR; TCRdb holds only in-frame clones, not every one. The data hold 290,000 or so clones, with 70% to 90% observed a single time. Germline V gene lookup returns CDR1 MDHEN and CDR2 SYDVKM. This CDR3 is built from 15 residues. The V gene end was trimmed by 3 bases and the J gene end by 0 bases; junction bases not matched to a gene: 4. The TCR sequence derives from a man aged 65 to 79 with acute or convalescent COVID-19. V gene TRBV28 combines with J gene TRBJ1-2, with 7 bases aligning to TRBD1. Sequences were obtained from peripheral blood. The CDR3 region has the DNA TGTGCCAGCAGTTTTGTGGGACAGCCTAACTATGGCTACACCTTC. Its protein is CASSFVGQPNYGYTF.